Listed below are T cell receptor beta chains from one sample, sequenced in a study of blood T cell repertoires in COVID-19. TCRdb's table, derived via immunoSEQ multiplex PCR, lists solely in-frame clones and lacks some. This sample has around 65,000 clones, with about three quarters found just once. The sequenced material came from peripheral blood. These receptors came from a human donor in a cohort sampled during active COVID-19. The CDR3 runs from the conserved cysteine through the conserved F or W. The D gene is left open where the match is weak. Where a row states a size, it is once, few, many or the class of an expanded clone; other rows omit it.

D,J,V,size,CDR3,DNA
.,TRBJ2-2,TRBV7-9,.,CASSPRQRDTGELFF,TGTGCCAGCAGCCCCCGACAGAGAGACACCGGGGAGCTGTTTTTT
.,TRBJ2-7,TRBV6-5,.,CASSYSRRGEQDEQYF,TGTGCCAGCAGTTACTCGAGACGCGGGGAGCAAGACGAGCAGTACTTC
.,TRBJ1-1,TRBV19,.,CASSMRGTSAFF,TGTGCCAGTAGTATGAGGGGGACAAGCGCTTTCTTT
TRBD1,TRBJ2-2,TRBV4-1,.,CASSRTGSGTGELFF,TGCGCCAGCAGCAGGACAGGGTCGGGCACCGGGGAGCTGTTTTTT
.,TRBJ1-2,TRBV19,.,CASSIGPEGVYGYTF,TGTGCCAGTAGTATAGGACCGGAGGGAGTGTATGGCTACACCTTC
.,TRBJ1-5,TRBV28,few,CASSSQGNQPQHF,TGTGCCAGCAGTTCCCAGGGAAATCAGCCCCAGCATTTT
TRBD1,TRBJ1-4,TRBV5-1,.,CASREGQGRINEKLFF,TGCGCCAGCAGAGAGGGACAGGGGAGGATTAATGAAAAACTGTTTTTT
.,TRBJ2-5,TRBV7-2,.,CASSLAGQGGRETQYF,TGTGCCAGCAGCTTAGCTGGTCAGGGAGGACGAGAGACCCAGTACTTC
.,TRBJ2-7,TRBV15,.,CATSRDNLARYEQYF,TGTGCCACCAGCAGAGATAACCTAGCGAGGTACGAGCAGTACTTC
.,TRBJ2-7,TRBV30,.,CAWSVQVAAYEQYF,TGTGCCTGGAGTGTACAGGTCGCCGCGTACGAGCAGTACTTC
TRBD1,TRBJ1-1,TRBV7-6,.,CASSLMTGGNTEAFF,TGTGCCAGCAGCTTAATGACAGGGGGGAACACTGAAGCTTTCTTT
TRBD1,TRBJ1-2,TRBV2,.,CASRPQTGGVHGYTF,TGTGCCAGCAGACCCCAGACAGGGGGGGTGCATGGCTACACCTTC
.,TRBJ2-3,TRBV19,.,CASSPDTARTDTQYF,TGTGCCAGTAGTCCGGACACGGCGCGCACAGATACGCAGTATTTT
.,TRBJ1-2,TRBV28,.,CASSERQSGYTF,TGTGCCAGCAGCGAGCGGCAGAGTGGCTACACCTTC
.,TRBJ1-5,TRBV27,once,CASTIKEASNQPQHF,TGTGCCAGCACCATTAAGGAGGCTAGCAATCAGCCCCAGCATTTT
.,TRBJ1-2,TRBV15,once,CATSREVAGSYGYTF,TGTGCCACCAGCAGAGAGGTTGCGGGGAGCTATGGCTACACCTTC
.,TRBJ1-1,TRBV18,.,CASSLNRQASNTEAFF,TGTGCCAGCTCACTCAATCGACAGGCCTCGAACACTGAAGCTTTCTTT
.,TRBJ2-7,TRBV27,few,CASSRKLGYEQYF,TGTGCCAGCAGTCGCAAACTAGGCTACGAGCAGTACTTC
.,TRBJ1-2,TRBV7-2,.,CASSSSGTPHGYTF,TGTGCCAGCAGCTCCTCCGGGACACCCCATGGCTACACCTTC
.,TRBJ2-3,TRBV14,.,CASSSADTQYF,TGTGCCAGCAGCTCAGCAGATACGCAGTATTTT
TRBD2,TRBJ2-7,TRBV5-6,.,CASSQTSASYEQYF,TGTGCCAGCAGCCAGACTAGCGCCTCCTACGAGCAGTACTTC
.,TRBJ1-1,TRBV19,.,CASSIGRVNTEAFF,TGTGCCAGTAGTATAGGTAGAGTGAACACTGAAGCTTTCTTT
.,TRBJ2-1,TRBV28,once,CASSSHDLMISSYNEQFF,TGTGCCAGCAGTTCCCATGACTTGATGATAAGCTCCTACAATGAGCAGTTCTTC
.,TRBJ1-1,TRBV7-9,.,CASSSYRDTEAFF,TGTGCCAGCAGTTCCTACAGGGACACTGAAGCTTTCTTT
.,TRBJ1-5,TRBV5-6,.,CASSLRGLSNQPQHF,TGTGCCAGCAGCTTGCGGGGGTTGAGCAATCAGCCCCAGCATTTT
TRBD2,TRBJ2-5,TRBV27,.,CASSPGTSGQETQYF,TGTGCCAGCAGTCCTGGGACTAGCGGTCAAGAGACCCAGTACTTC
.,TRBJ1-1,TRBV6-5,.,CASSYQGTAEAFF,TGTGCCAGCAGTTATCAGGGGACGGCTGAAGCTTTCTTT
TRBD2,TRBJ2-7,TRBV10-3,.,CATRRSSGSIHEQYF,TGTGCCACCAGACGGTCGAGCGGGAGTATACACGAGCAGTACTTC
TRBD2,TRBJ2-7,TRBV30,.,CAWSFSAGTAYF,TGTGCCTGGAGTTTCTCAGCGGGAACGGCGTACTTC
TRBD1,TRBJ1-3,TRBV7-2,.,CASSFFSGTGGKNTIYF,TGTGCCAGCAGCTTCTTCTCGGGGACAGGGGGAAAAAACACCATATATTTT
.,TRBJ2-7,TRBV18,once,CASSPLQGNEQYF,TGTGCCAGCTCACCACTCCAGGGAAACGAGCAGTACTTC
.,TRBJ1-1,TRBV19,.,CASIGNSNRPEYLTEAFF,TGTGCCAGTATAGGCAATTCAAACAGACCCGAATACCTAACTGAAGCTTTCTTT
TRBD1,TRBJ1-1,TRBV7-9,once,CASSKNQGVNTEAFF,TGTGCCAGCAGCAAAAACCAGGGGGTGAACACTGAAGCTTTCTTT
.,TRBJ1-3,TRBV6-2/TRBV6-3,.,CASSYSPGSGNTIYF,TGTGCCAGCAGTTACTCCCCGGGCTCTGGAAACACCATATATTTT
.,TRBJ2-5,TRBV24-1,.,CATSEAEETQYF,TGTGCCACCAGTGAGGCAGAAGAGACCCAGTACTTC
.,TRBJ2-7,TRBV2,.,CAGVSGSYEQYF,TGTGCCGGTGTGTCCGGGAGCTACGAGCAGTACTTC